The 21 T cell receptor beta chains given below trace back to one sample, sequenced in a study of CD8 T cells in Susac syndrome. When the RNA was reverse transcribed, random hexamers were used with an input of about 0.45 to 1 ug. A single record per CDR3 protein comes from TCRdb applying MiXCR to the immunoSEQ multiplex PCR reads. The sample consists of approximately 170,000 distinct CDR3 sequences, around 94% of them appearing once. The specimen sequenced was CD4+ T cells from PBMCs. The origin of the receptors is a human donor with multiple sclerosis.

The rearrangement links TRBV29-1 to TRBJ2-1; 7 bases agree with TRBD2. The junction had 12 bases not matched to a gene; V was cut back by 3 bases and J by 1 base. The CDR3 has 17 amino acids. Germline assignment: CDR1 SQVTM and CDR2 ANQGSEA. The CDR3 protein is CSVDERRASGSYNEQFF. The DNA for the CDR3 is TGCAGCGTTGACGAAAGAAGGGCTAGCGGATCCTACAATGAGCAGTTCTTC.

This clonotype showed up just a few times. The chain joins TRBV12-3 or TRBV12-4 to TRBJ2-1; D gene ambiguous. The CDR3 sequence is 13 residues long. The V end lost 5 bases, the J end lost 4 bases, and 9 bases lay between the germline ends. The CDR3 region is CASSPGGYNEQFF. The CDR3 region has the DNA TGTGCCAGCAGTCCCGGCGGATACAATGAGCAGTTCTTC.

The rearrangement joins TRBV4-2 to TRBJ2-3; TRBD2 might be the D (6 bases). Trimming left V 2 bases short and J 4 bases short, with 10 bases between. Germline values: CDR1 LGHNA, CDR2 YNFKEQ. CDR3 size: 14 residues. DNA for the CDR3: TGTGCCAGCAGCCAATCGACTAGTGCAGATACGCAGTATTTT. Protein sequence: CASSQSTSADTQYF.

This chain uses TRBV12-3 or TRBV12-4 with TRBJ2-1; possible D gene TRBD1, 6 bases. The CDR3 sequence is 12 residues long. With 5 bases removed from V and 6 bases from J, the gap between germline ends came to 8 bases. This chain's CDR3 is CASSLQGNEQFF. DNA of the CDR3: TGTGCCAGCAGTCTACAGGGCAATGAGCAGTTCTTC.

This clonotype is a singleton in its sample. The V and J genes are TRBV30 and TRBJ1-5, with D possibly TRBD1 on 6 matching bases. CDR3 length: 13 residues. V was trimmed by 1 base and J by 8 bases, leaving 12 bases between them. Germline V gene data show CDR1 as GTSNPN and CDR2 as SVGIG (reference sequence). The CDR3 loop is CAWSGQAREPQHF. The CDR3 DNA sequence: TGTGCCTGGAGTGGACAGGCACGAGAGCCCCAGCATTTT.

The gene calls are TRBV24-1 and TRBJ2-5; D gene uncertain. Germline V gene data show CDR1 as KGHDR and CDR2 as SFDVKD. V dropped 6 bases and J dropped 5 bases, with 12 bases sitting between them. This CDR3 contains 13 residues. CDR3 amino acids: CATSKGQYETQYF. The CDR3 DNA follows: TGTGCCACCAGTAAGGGTCAGTACGAGACCCAGTACTTC.

The chain uses TRBV2 and TRBJ1-1, with D maybe TRBD1 (6 bases). V was cut by 6 bases and J by 1 base, with 9 bases left in between. The CDR3 has 13 amino acids. Per germline, CDR1 SNHLY and CDR2 FYNNEI. The CDR3 sequence is CASSGQKNTEAFF. The CDR3 nucleotides read TGTGCCAGCAGCGGACAGAAGAACACTGAAGCTTTCTTT.

V and J are TRBV15 and TRBJ2-2; 10 bases map to TRBD2. Germline V gives CDR1 LNHNV, CDR2 YYDKDF (reference sequence). The CDR3 has 15 amino acids. V gave up 5 bases and J gave up 8 bases; unmatched junction bases: 8. This CDR3 reads CATSQSGRAGGELFF. CDR3 nucleotide sequence: TGTGCCACCAGCCAGAGCGGGAGGGCCGGGGGGGAGCTGTTTTTT.

This chain links TRBV9 with TRBJ1-4, with D perhaps matching TRBD1 (6 bases). The CDR3 is 15 residues long. Trimming cost V 4 bases and J 6 bases, with 16 bases left between them. Germline V gene sequence: CDR1 SGDLS, CDR2 YYNGEE. The CDR3 nucleotides are TGTGCCAGCAGCCGTCGAGGGGGGAAATATGAAAAACTGTTTTTT. Residues: CASSRRGGKYEKLFF.

The chain is built from TRBV18 and TRBJ2-2; D perhaps matches TRBD2 (5 bases). This CDR3 is 16 amino acids long. Trimming pared 2 bases from V and 0 bases from J, leaving 10 bases between. The germline CDR1 and CDR2 sequences are KGHSH and LQKENI. The DNA for the CDR3 is TGTGCCAGCTCACCAGGAACGGGGTCGAACACCGGGGAGCTGTTTTTT. It is translated as CASSPGTGSNTGELFF.

The chain is built from TRBV28 and TRBJ2-7; D gene unclear. Germline-derived CDR1 and CDR2 are MDHEN and SYDVKM. The CDR3 covers 13 residues. V lost 6 bases to trimming and J lost 6 bases, with 15 bases between them. CDR3 amino acids: CASRPHLGGEQYF. In DNA form, the CDR3 reads TGTGCCAGCAGACCCCATCTCGGTGGCGAGCAGTACTTC.

The V call is TRBV6-5, the J call TRBJ2-5; 10 bases line up with TRBD1. V was pared by 4 bases and J by 4 bases, with 3 bases of the junction left unmatched. The germline V gene has CDR1 MNHEY and CDR2 SVGAGI. The CDR3 is 14 amino acids. As DNA, the CDR3 is TGTGCCAGCAGTTTCAGGACAGGGGGAGAGACCCAGTACTTC. This encodes CASSFRTGGETQYF.

The chain has TRBV7-9 and TRBJ1-3; D unresolved. CDR1 and CDR2 from the germline V gene are SEHNR and FQNEAQ (reference sequence). This CDR3 comprises 14 residues. The V end was cut by 1 base, the J end by 0 bases, with 4 bases between. The CDR3: CASSLEVSGNTIYF. CDR3 sequence (DNA): TGTGCCAGCAGCTTAGAGGTCTCTGGAAACACCATATATTTT.

The rearrangement links TRBV20-1 to TRBJ2-4, with a possible D match to TRBD2 (7 bases). V was shortened by 0 bases and J by 0 bases, with 21 bases between the two germline ends. This CDR3 contains 19 residues. Germline CDR1 and CDR2: DFQATT and SNEGSKA (reference sequence). CDR3: CSARDHGGAAGLAKNIQYF. The DNA for the CDR3 is TGCAGTGCTAGAGATCACGGGGGCGCAGCGGGGCTAGCCAAAAACATTCAGTACTTC.

The rearrangement links TRBV29-1 to TRBJ2-1; 8 nucleotides align to TRBD1. This CDR3 is built from 15 residues. Germline CDR1 and CDR2: SQVTM and ANQGSEA. V trimming: 6 bases; J trimming: 6 bases; junction bases outside the gene matches: 13. The CDR3 sequence is CSVGPAGGHLNEQFF. The CDR3 coding sequence is TGCAGCGTGGGGCCCGCAGGGGGCCACCTCAATGAGCAGTTCTTC.

The gene calls are TRBV20-1 and TRBJ1-3, with D uncertain. Germline-derived CDR1 and CDR2 are DFQATT and SNEGSKA (reference sequence). V shed 3 bases and J shed 0 bases, with 0 bases lying between them. The CDR3 consists of 11 residues. The CDR3 loop is CSASSGNTIYF. The CDR3 DNA reads TGCAGTGCTAGCTCTGGAAACACCATATATTTT.

This clonotype was picked up one time. The V call is TRBV9, the J call TRBJ1-2; 8 nucleotides align to TRBD1. The V and J ends lost 6 bases and 4 bases, in that order; junction bases with no gene match: 5. The CDR3 has 13 amino acids. The V gene's germline CDR1 is SGDLS and CDR2 YYNGEE. Here the CDR3 DNA reads TGTGCCAGCACATCTACAGGGGGCTATGGCTACACCTTC. The encoded protein is CASTSTGGYGYTF.

This clonotype appeared a single time. The chain employs TRBV25-1 and TRBJ2-2; TRBD1 agrees at 9 bases. The CDR3 is 17 amino acids. Germline loops: CDR1 MGHDK, CDR2 SYGVNS. The J segment lost 6 bases and the V segment lost 4 bases, leaving 12 bases of the junction unmatched. CDR3 nucleotides: TGTGCCAGCAGTGTGTCCGGGACAGGGAGTATTTCCGGGGAGCTGTTTTTT. As protein: CASSVSGTGSISGELFF. Looking up the rest from reference TRBV25-1 and TRBJ2-2 gives the full variable domain: EADIYQTPRYLVIGTGKKITLECSQTMGHDKMYWYQQDPGMELHLIHYSYGVNSTEKGDLSSESTVSRIRTEHFPLTLESARPSHTSQYLCASSVSGTGSISGELFFGEGSRLTVL.

This chain uses TRBV20-1 with TRBJ1-5; D is uncertain. Germline assignment: CDR1 DFQATT and CDR2 SNEGSKA (reference sequence). V lost 3 bases to trimming and J lost 3 bases, with 15 bases between them. There are 15 residues in the CDR3. The CDR3 DNA sequence: TGCAGTGCTAGGGGAGGGTCCATACTCAATCAGCCCCAGCATTTT. Amino acid sequence: CSARGGSILNQPQHF.

J is TRBJ2-5 and V is TRBV24-1, with 7 nucleotides matching TRBD2. Germline values: CDR1 KGHDR, CDR2 SFDVKD. With 4 bases clipped from V and 5 bases from J, the junction kept 18 bases outside the gene matches. The CDR3 length is 18 residues. CDR3 in DNA: TGTGCCACCAGTGACCGGACTAGTTCGTCGGCGGGTAGGGAGACCCAGTACTTC. It encodes CATSDRTSSSAGRETQYF.

This clonotype was observed a handful of times. The CDR3 coding sequence is TGTGCCAGCAGTTTAAGCCCAGGGGGCACCTACGAGCAGTACTTC. Its translation: CASSLSPGGTYEQYF. The chain joins TRBV12-3 or TRBV12-4 to TRBJ2-7; 8 positions match TRBD1. The ends lost 2 bases at V and 2 bases at J; junction bases unmatched: 5. This CDR3 has 15 amino acids.